These T cell receptor beta chains were read from a single sample in a study of blood T cells in healthy people across ages. TCRdb redid the calling of the 5' RACE reads with MiXCR, one entry per CDR3 protein. The profile shows some 640,000 distinct CDR3 sequences, 25% to 35% of them singletons. Sequencing was performed on blood. The receptors come from a woman older than 75 in good health. The CDR3 runs from the conserved cysteine through the conserved F or W. The D gene is left open where the match is weak. Where a row states a size, it is once, few, many or the class of an expanded clone; other rows omit it.

-	TRBV7-2	TRBJ1-1	few	TGTGCCAGCAGCACGAGGGGGGGGGCTTACACTGAAGCTTTCTTT	CASSTRGGAYTEAFF
-	TRBV2	TRBJ2-1	many	TGTGCCAGCGGAAGACAGACCCGAGGGAATGAGCAGTTCTTC	CASGRQTRGNEQFF
-	TRBV20-1	TRBJ1-3	-	TGCAGTGCTGGGGACACCAACTCTGGAAACACCATATATTTT	CSAGDTNSGNTIYF
TRBD2	TRBV28	TRBJ2-7	-	TGTGCCAGCAGTGCCGGACTAGCGGACTACGAGCAGTACTTC	CASSAGLADYEQYF
-	TRBV27	TRBJ1-5	few	TGTGCCAGTAGGAGGGCCGGGGGTGGGTCGGGCGGTCAGCCCCAGCATTTT	CASRRAGGGSGGQPQHF
TRBD1	TRBV20-1	TRBJ1-2	-	TGCAGTGCTAGACTTTTCGGAACCGGGACAGGTAGCCGCTACACCTTC	CSARLFGTGTGSRYTF
-	TRBV3-1	TRBJ2-3	many	TGTGCCAGCAGCCAAGACCCCAGAGCGCAGTATTTT	CASSQDPRAQYF
-	TRBV7-2	TRBJ2-3	few	TGTGCCAGCGGCTTAGCTTCGGGGGCGGATGCGCAGTATTTT	CASGLASGADAQYF
-	TRBV28	TRBJ1-6	-	TGTGCCAGCAGTTTAAGCCGAGGGGAGCCCGGGAATTCACCCCTCCACTTT	CASSLSRGEPGNSPLHF
-	TRBV11-2	TRBJ2-5	few	TGTGCCAGCAGCTTAAACGCAGTAGGGGGGCAAGAGACCCAGTACTTC	CASSLNAVGGQETQYF
TRBD1	TRBV30	TRBJ1-2	-	TGTGCCCGGAGTGTAACGCGGACAGGAAACTATGGCTACACCTTC	CARSVTRTGNYGYTF
TRBD2	TRBV12-3/TRBV12-4	TRBJ2-5	-	TGTGCCAGCAGTCAACGACTAGCTGACGAGGGGGAGACCCAGTACTTC	CASSQRLADEGETQYF
TRBD1	TRBV6-5	TRBJ2-5	many	TGTGCCAGCACCCGGGACAGGGGAGAGACCCAGTACTTC	CASTRDRGETQYF
TRBD1	TRBV28	TRBJ2-2	once	TGTGCCAGCAGTGAGGGGGCTTCCGGGGAGCTGTTTTTT	CASSEGASGELFF
TRBD1	TRBV5-1	TRBJ1-6	-	TGCGCCAGCAGCTTGGAGACAGGGGATTTTAATTCACCCCTCCACTTT	CASSLETGDFNSPLHF
TRBD1	TRBV6-2/TRBV6-3	TRBJ1-1	-	TGTGCCAGCACCAGGGGGACCGAGCTTAATACTGAAGCTTTCTTT	CASTRGTELNTEAFF
-	TRBV24-1	TRBJ1-1	few	TGTGCCACCAGTGATCGGGGGAACACTGAAGCTTTCTTT	CATSDRGNTEAFF
-	TRBV5-6	TRBJ2-4	few	TGTGCCAGCAGTCTCGGGGATTACAAAAACATTCAGTACTTC	CASSLGDYKNIQYF
-	TRBV7-8	TRBJ1-2	many	TGTGCCAGCAGCTCAGGTTACACAAACTATGGCTACACCTTC	CASSSGYTNYGYTF
-	TRBV28	TRBJ1-5	many	TGTGCCAGCATTACCCAGGCCCAGTTAAGCGTGGGGCCCCAGCATTTT	CASITQAQLSVGPQHF
TRBD1	TRBV2	TRBJ2-2	-	TGTGCCAGCACAGTTTTGCCCCGGACAGGGGTCGTATGGACCGGGGAGCTGTTTTTT	CASTVLPRTGVVWTGELFF
TRBD2	TRBV7-9	TRBJ2-1	-	TGTGCCAGCAGGCAGGGAGCGGGAGTTTACAATGAGCAGTTCTTC	CASRQGAGVYNEQFF
-	TRBV7-2	TRBJ2-1	many	TGTGCCAGCAGCTTAGACCGGGGGAAAGGGGAGCAGTTCTTC	CASSLDRGKGEQFF
TRBD2	TRBV30	TRBJ2-3	-	TGTGCCTGGGCGCGCGGGGGGGCCTCTGGCACAGATACGCAGTATTTT	CAWARGGASGTDTQYF
TRBD1	TRBV5-1	TRBJ1-2	few	TGCGCCAGCAGCGGGGGACAGTTGGAGGGCTACACCTTC	CASSGGQLEGYTF
TRBD2	TRBV4-3	TRBJ2-3	many	TGCGCCAGCAGCCACGCGTTCCCCGGACTAGCGGGGGACACAGATACGCAGTATTTT	CASSHAFPGLAGDTDTQYF
TRBD1	TRBV6-5	TRBJ1-3	-	TGTGCCAGCTCGCGGGCCGGACAGGCTGGAAACACCATATATTTT	CASSRAGQAGNTIYF
-	TRBV7-2	TRBJ1-2	-	TGTGCCAGCAGCTTAGAGGAACTGCTATACTTC	CASSLEELLYF
-	TRBV5-1	TRBJ2-1	many	TGCGCCAGCAGCCCGGCAGGAGACTACAATGAGCAGTTCTTC	CASSPAGDYNEQFF
TRBD2	TRBV12-3/TRBV12-4	TRBJ2-7	few	TGTGCCAGCAGACTGACTAGCGGGGGGGCCTATGAGCAGTACTTC	CASRLTSGGAYEQYF
-	TRBV2	TRBJ2-3	many	TGTGCCATTCGGGACAATACTATAAAGCAGTATTTT	CAIRDNTIKQYF
TRBD1	TRBV5-1	TRBJ1-2	-	TGCGCCAGCAGCTTGGAAGGGACAGGGGAACGCTATGGCTACACCTTC	CASSLEGTGERYGYTF
-	TRBV7-2	TRBJ2-5	once	TGTGCCAGCAGCCTCCACAGGGAACAAGAGACCCAGTACTTC	CASSLHREQETQYF
TRBD1	TRBV7-9	TRBJ2-7	many	TGTGCCAGCAGCTTGGGAATAAGGACAGGGGAATCCTACGAGCAGTACTTC	CASSLGIRTGESYEQYF
-	TRBV12-3/TRBV12-4	TRBJ1-4	-	TGTGCCAGCAGCCTGATTCCGGGAGAAAAACTGTTTTTT	CASSLIPGEKLFF
-	TRBV5-1	TRBJ2-6	many	TGCGCCAGCAGCCTGAGGGTTGGGGACTCTGGGGCCAACGTCCTGACTTTC	CASSLRVGDSGANVLTF
-	TRBV5-1	TRBJ1-1	few	TGCGCCAGCAGATCCAGGGGTTCGAGGGCTGAAGCTTTCTTT	CASRSRGSRAEAFF
-	TRBV5-1	TRBJ2-2	few	TGCGCCAGCAGCTTGGCGGGTCTGAACACCGGGGAGCTGTTTTTT	CASSLAGLNTGELFF
TRBD1	TRBV6-1	TRBJ2-7	many	TGTGCCAGCAGTGCGCCCGGGACAGGCACCTACGAGCAGTACTTC	CASSAPGTGTYEQYF
TRBD1	TRBV28	TRBJ2-4	many	TGTGCCAGCAGTTTGCAGGCAGGGGGTCTAAAAAACATTCAGTACTTC	CASSLQAGGLKNIQYF
-	TRBV12-3/TRBV12-4	TRBJ1-5	few	TGTGCCAGCAGTTTAGCCAGTACGGCCCAGCATTTT	CASSLASTAQHF
-	TRBV20-1	TRBJ1-1	many	TGCAGTGCTAGTCACAGGAGCACTGAAGCTTTCTTT	CSASHRSTEAFF
-	TRBV18	TRBJ2-1	many	TGTGCCAGCAGCCTCGGTCGGGACAATGAGCAGTTCTTC	CASSLGRDNEQFF
TRBD2	TRBV30	TRBJ2-7	many	TGTGCCTGGAGTTCCGGGGGGTACGAGCAGTACTTC	CAWSSGGYEQYF